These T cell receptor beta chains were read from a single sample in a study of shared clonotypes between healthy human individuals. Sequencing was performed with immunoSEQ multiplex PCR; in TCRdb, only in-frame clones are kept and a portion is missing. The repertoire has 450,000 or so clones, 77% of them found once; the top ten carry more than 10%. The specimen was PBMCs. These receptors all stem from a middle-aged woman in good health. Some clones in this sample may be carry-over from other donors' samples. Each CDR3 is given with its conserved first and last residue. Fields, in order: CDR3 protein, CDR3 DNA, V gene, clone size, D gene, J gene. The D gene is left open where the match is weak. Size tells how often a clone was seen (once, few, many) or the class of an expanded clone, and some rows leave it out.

CASSKAELSSYEQYF	TGCGCCAGCAGCAAAGCGGAGCTGAGCTCCTACGAGCAGTACTTC	TRBV5-1	NA	NA	TRBJ2-7
CASSYSGTSGNTIYF	TGTGCCAGCAGTTACTCCGGAACCTCTGGAAACACCATATATTTT	TRBV6-6	NA	NA	TRBJ1-3
CASKVAGGEQYF	TGTGCCAGCAAGGTAGCGGGGGGGGAGCAGTACTTC	TRBV27	NA	TRBD2	TRBJ2-7
CASSQGGALGSQGYGYTF	TGTGCCAGCAGCCAAGGAGGGGCTTTGGGCTCCCAGGGCTATGGCTACACCTTC	TRBV14	NA	NA	TRBJ1-2
CASSQPLTTYTPYEQYF	TGCGCCAGCAGCCAACCCCTAACGACTTACACCCCCTACGAGCAGTACTTC	TRBV4-1	many	NA	TRBJ2-7
CATSREADIGSQYF	TGTGCCACCAGCAGAGAGGCAGACATAGGGTCCCAGTACTTC	TRBV15	NA	NA	TRBJ2-5
CASSPPGAGGPKTQYF	TGCGCCAGCAGCCCCCCTGGGGCGGGAGGGCCGAAGACCCAGTACTTC	TRBV5-1	NA	TRBD2	TRBJ2-5
CARSLRAAANEPQHF	TGTGCCAGAAGCCTGCGAGCGGCCGCGAATGAGCCCCAGCATTTT	TRBV5-3	NA	NA	TRBJ1-5
CASSPVGVSGNTIYF	TGTGCCAGCAGCCCCGTGGGGGTGTCTGGAAACACCATATATTTT	TRBV7-9	NA	NA	TRBJ1-3
CASSLVLLQGAGEQYF	TGTGCCAGCAGCTTGGTTCTTCTACAGGGGGCGGGCGAGCAGTACTTC	TRBV5-6	NA	TRBD1	TRBJ2-7
CASSLEGTSGTYEQYF	TGTGCCAGCAGCTTAGAGGGGACTAGCGGAACCTACGAGCAGTACTTC	TRBV7-2	once	TRBD2	TRBJ2-7
CASSQSGSSYEQYF	TGTGCCAGCAGCCAATCCGGGAGCTCCTACGAGCAGTACTTC	TRBV4-2	many	NA	TRBJ2-7
CASSPGIPGGRGGYTF	TGCGCCAGCAGCCCTGGGATACCCGGGGGCCGGGGTGGCTACACCTTC	TRBV5-1	NA	NA	TRBJ1-2
CASSKSRGMAVSGNTIYF	TGTGCCAGCAGCAAAAGTAGGGGCATGGCAGTCTCTGGAAACACCATATATTTT	TRBV7-9	few	NA	TRBJ1-3
CASSSAPTWGEQYF	TGTGCCAGCAGCTCGGCGCCCACTTGGGGCGAGCAGTACTTC	TRBV5-4	NA	NA	TRBJ2-7
CASSLAGVGEAFF	TGTGCCAGCAGCTTGGCAGGGGTGGGTGAAGCTTTCTTT	TRBV5-4	NA	NA	TRBJ1-1
CASSLFSDTEAFF	TGCGCCAGCAGCCTCTTTTCGGACACTGAAGCTTTCTTT	TRBV5-1	NA	NA	TRBJ1-1
CASSPVGTNSYNEQFF	TGTGCCAGCTCACCGGTGGGGACAAACTCCTACAATGAGCAGTTCTTC	TRBV18	few	NA	TRBJ2-1
CASSWILGARWYGYTF	TGTGCCAGCAGTTGGATCTTGGGGGCGCGGTGGTATGGCTACACCTTC	TRBV28	many	NA	TRBJ1-2
CASSLAPQFF	TGTGCCAGCAGTTTAGCTCCCCAGTTCTTC	TRBV27	NA	NA	TRBJ2-1
CASSSGTSLSYEQYF	TGTGCCAGCAGCTCAGGGACTAGCCTTTCCTACGAGCAGTACTTC	TRBV5-4	NA	TRBD2	TRBJ2-7
CASSQEGTSGILYEQYF	TGTGCCAGCAGCCAAGAGGGGACTAGCGGAATCCTTTACGAGCAGTACTTC	TRBV4-2	NA	TRBD2	TRBJ2-7
CAWSDRANEQFF	TGTGCCTGGAGTGACAGGGCCAATGAGCAGTTCTTC	TRBV30	once	NA	TRBJ2-1
CSAETPTSGRYEQYF	TGCAGCGCCGAAACCCCCACTAGCGGGAGATACGAGCAGTACTTC	TRBV29-1	once	TRBD2	TRBJ2-7